The 8 T cell receptor beta chains in this list originate from one sample, sequenced in a study of lymphopenia after photon versus proton radiotherapy. This table comes from immunoSEQ multiplex PCR, and its TCRdb copy is limited to in-frame clones, with some not included. This sample carries tens of thousands of clones, about four fifths of them seen once, and the ten largest clones take approximately 2%. This specimen consisted of peripheral blood, obtained from a patient treated with proton-based radiotherapy. Source of these receptors: a man aged 60 to 69 with pancreatic cancer.

The chain joins TRBV27 to TRBJ2-7, with a possible D match to TRBD2 (6 bases). The CDR3 runs 13 residues. Trimming removed 6 bases at V and 3 bases at J, with 12 bases between. Germline CDR1 is MNHEY and CDR2 is SMNVEV (reference sequence). CDR3 sequence: CASRGGTDYEQYF. DNA for the CDR3: TGTGCCAGCAGGGGGGGAACAGACTACGAGCAGTACTTC.

This clone turned up a few times. The rearrangement links TRBV7-8 to TRBJ2-1, with D perhaps assigned TRBD1 or TRBD2 (5 bases each). CDR1 is SGHVS and CDR2 is FQNEAQ in the germline V gene. The CDR3 has 17 residues. The germline V and J ends were trimmed by 1 base and 5 bases, with 18 bases remaining between them. CDR3 nucleotides: TGTGCCAGCAGCTTAGGGCAGCGGAGGACAAAGAACAATGAGCAGTTCTTC. Amino acid sequence: CASSLGQRRTKNNEQFF.

This clone has just one count. The junction departs from the called germline gene at one end, perhaps through a read error. The gene calls are TRBV7-7 and TRBJ2-1; D might be TRBD1 or TRBD2, each matching 5 bases. This CDR3 has 14 residues. Germline-derived CDR1 and CDR2 are SSHAT and FNYEAQ (reference sequence). CDR3 region: CASSLAGGRGEQFF. In DNA form, the CDR3 reads TGTGCTAGCAGCCTAGCTGGGGGACGGGGTGAGCAGTTCTTC.

The chain has TRBV7-9 and TRBJ2-1, with D possibly being TRBD2 (6 bases). Germline lookup yields CDR1 SEHNR and CDR2 FQNEAQ (reference sequence). Trimming pared 5 bases from V and 8 bases from J, leaving 25 bases between. The length of the CDR3 is 17 residues. Here the CDR3 reads CASSPSRYSGLSDEQFF. CDR3 bases: TGTGCCAGCAGCCCTTCCCGATATAGCGGACTCTCCGATGAGCAGTTCTTC.

The rearrangement links TRBV7-9 to TRBJ2-1; TRBD2 agrees at 7 bases. CDR3 size: 14 residues. Germline CDR1 and CDR2: SEHNR and FQNEAQ (reference sequence). Trimming removed 2 bases from V and 5 bases from J; junction bases left unmatched: 3. The CDR3 sequence: CASSLSGVDNEQFF. CDR3 bases: TGTGCCAGCAGCTTAAGCGGGGTCGACAATGAGCAGTTCTTC. The full variable domain, completed using reference TRBV7-9 and TRBJ2-1, is DTGVSQNPRHKITKRGQNVTFRCDPISEHNRLYWYRQTLGQGPEFLTYFQNEAQLEKSRLLSDRFSAERPKGSFSTLEIQRTEQGDSAMYLCASSLSGVDNEQFFGPGTRLTVL.

The chain joins TRBV10-3 to TRBJ2-7; D is possibly TRBD2 (5 bases). The V gene lost 3 bases and the J gene lost 7 bases, with 19 bases spanning the gap. The CDR3 extends over 15 amino acids. Germline CDR1 reads ENHRY; CDR2 reads SYGVKD. Here the CDR3 reads CAISEGKRVLEEQYF. Written as DNA, the CDR3 is TGTGCCATCAGTGAAGGGAAGAGGGTTTTAGAGGAGCAGTACTTC.

Points on this clone: This specimen includes other DNA sequences encoding the same CDR3. The gene calls are TRBV2 and TRBJ2-1; tentatively, D is TRBD1 (6 bases). This CDR3 spans 15 amino acids. CDR1 and CDR2 (germline): SNHLY, FYNNEI. Trimming removed 8 bases at V and 0 bases at J, with 14 bases between. This chain's CDR3 is CASQTGPSSYNEQFF. The CDR3 DNA reads TGTGCCAGCCAGACAGGACCTAGCTCCTACAATGAGCAGTTCTTC.

V is TRBV5-1 and J is TRBJ2-7; D ambiguous. Germline values: CDR1 SGHRS, CDR2 YFSETQ. Trimming stripped 0 bases from V and 4 bases from J, with 8 bases between. The CDR3 runs 13 residues. The CDR3 nucleotides read TGCGCCAGCAGCTTGGAGCCCGGGTACGAGCAGTACTTC. It specifies CASSLEPGYEQYF.